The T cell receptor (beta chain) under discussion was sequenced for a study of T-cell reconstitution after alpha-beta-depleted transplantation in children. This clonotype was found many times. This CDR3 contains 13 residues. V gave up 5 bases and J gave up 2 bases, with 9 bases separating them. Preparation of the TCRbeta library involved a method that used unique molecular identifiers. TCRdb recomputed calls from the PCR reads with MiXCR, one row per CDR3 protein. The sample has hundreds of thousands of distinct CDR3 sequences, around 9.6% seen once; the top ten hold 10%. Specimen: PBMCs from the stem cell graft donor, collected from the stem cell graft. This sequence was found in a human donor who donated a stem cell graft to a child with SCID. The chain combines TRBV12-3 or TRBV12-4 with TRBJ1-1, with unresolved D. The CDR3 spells CASSPTPNTEAFF. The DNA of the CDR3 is TGTGCCAGCAGTCCAACACCAAACACTGAAGCTTTCTTT.